The 22 T cell receptor beta chains given below trace back to one sample, sequenced in a study of T-cell memory formation after mild COVID-19. TCRdb fed the 5' RACE reads into MiXCR, producing one record per CDR3 protein. The top ten hold about 23% of the sample, which has more than 250,000 distinct CDR3 sequences, 15% to 20% seen once. The sample was PBMCs or a T cell subset sorted from them (not recorded which). The source of these receptors is a young man who had mild COVID-19 (a few samples of this study predate the infection). Cell type and time point are not known.

The table lists this clonotype with a few counts. This chain links TRBV6-8 with TRBJ2-7; D is tentatively TRBD1 or TRBD2 (5 bases each). V lost 2 bases and J 2 bases, leaving 13 bases between the germline ends. There are 15 residues in the CDR3. CDR1 MNHGY and CDR2 SAAAGT come from the germline V gene. The CDR3 region has the DNA TGTGCCAGCAGTTACCAACGGGACCGAGCCTACGAGCAGTACGTC. The encoded protein is CASSYQRDRAYEQYV.

This clonotype has at least ten counts. The V call is TRBV4-1, the J call TRBJ2-1; D not certain. The CDR3 totals 14 residues. Trimming took 4 bases from V and 5 from J, leaving 12 bases between them. Germline CDR1 and CDR2: MGHRA and YSYEKL. CDR3 amino acids: CASSPRRTDNEQFF. For the CDR3, the DNA is TGCGCCAGCAGCCCACGCCGGACCGACAATGAGCAGTTCTTC.

Only a few counts were recorded for this clonotype. The chain recombines TRBV27 with TRBJ2-7; a possible D gene is TRBD1 (5 bases). CDR1 is MNHEY and CDR2 is SMNVEV in the germline V gene (reference sequence). The V and J ends lost 0 bases and 4 bases respectively, with 10 bases between them. There are 14 residues in the CDR3. The CDR3 DNA reads as TGTGCCAGCAGTTTATCTAGGGGAAGGTACGAGCAGTACTTC. This encodes CASSLSRGRYEQYF.

The table lists this clonotype with a few counts. The V and J genes are TRBV28 and TRBJ2-4; 9 nucleotides agree with TRBD1. The ends lost 6 bases at V and 4 bases at J; junction bases unmatched: 4. Germline-derived CDR1 and CDR2 are MDHEN and SYDVKM. CDR3 size: 14 residues. The CDR3 region has the DNA TGTGCCAGCAGGCCGGGACAGGGAAAAAACATTCAGTACTTC. It is translated as CASRPGQGKNIQYF.

This clonotype was detected only a few times. The junction departs from germline at one end; a sequencing error may be responsible. The rearrangement joins TRBV12-3 or TRBV12-4 to TRBJ2-5; maybe TRBD1 (6 bases). CDR3 length: 12 residues. CDR3 loop: CASSLQPGHEDF. The CDR3 DNA sequence: TGTGCCAGCAGTTTGCAGCCGGGACACGAGGACTTC.

This clonotype has a handful of counts. V usage is TRBV5-1 and J usage is TRBJ2-4; 10 bases are a match to TRBD1. The CDR3 runs to 17 residues. V trimming: 2 bases; J trimming: 0 bases; junction bases outside the gene matches: 5. Looked up from germline, CDR1 is SGHRS and CDR2 is YFSETQ. The CDR3 sequence: CASSFRGQGLAKNIQYF. CDR3 in DNA: TGCGCCAGCAGCTTCCGGGGACAGGGGTTAGCCAAAAACATTCAGTACTTC.

This clonotype was detected only a few times. This chain joins TRBV4-3 and TRBJ2-7; D is unclear. Looked up from germline, CDR1 is LGHNA and CDR2 is YSLEER. The CDR3 consists of 14 residues. Trimming removed 2 bases at V and 3 bases at J, with 11 bases between. CDR3 coding DNA: TGCGCCAGCAGCCAATCGGTTAACGGCTACGAGCAGTACTTC. Its translation is CASSQSVNGYEQYF.

This clonotype appeared a few times. The rearrangement links TRBV20-1 to TRBJ1-1; D might be TRBD1 (5 bases). CDR3 length equals 13 residues. The V gene's germline CDR1 is DFQATT and CDR2 SNEGSKA (reference sequence). Trimming took off 6 bases at V and 7 bases at J, with 18 bases between the two ends. In DNA, the CDR3 is TGCAGTGCGAACGAGTATCCTGGGGGTGAAGCTTTCTTT. It specifies CSANEYPGGEAFF.

The chain recombines TRBV7-9 with TRBJ1-4, with a tentative D call TRBD1 (6 bases). Trimming took off 4 bases at V and 4 bases at J, with 16 bases between the two ends. This CDR3 has 16 amino acids. Germline loops: CDR1 SEHNR, CDR2 FQNEAQ (reference sequence). The chain's CDR3 is CASSSVRTVGNEKLFF. The DNA of the CDR3 is TGTGCCAGCAGCTCTGTAAGGACAGTCGGTAATGAAAAACTGTTTTTT. Looking up the rest from reference TRBV7-9 and TRBJ1-4 gives the full variable domain: DTGVSQNPRHKITKRGQNVTFRCDPISEHNRLYWYRQTLGQGPEFLTYFQNEAQLEKSRLLSDRFSAERPKGSFSTLEIQRTEQGDSAMYLCASSSVRTVGNEKLFFGSGTQLSVL.

The chain combines TRBV29-1 with TRBJ1-1; the D is unclear. The CDR3 is 13 amino acids. Germline CDR1 is SQVTM and CDR2 is ANQGSEA. Deletions cut 4 bases from V and 1 base from J, with 10 bases between. The CDR3 here is CSVGASGNTEAFF. The CDR3 nucleotides are TGCAGCGTTGGGGCCTCAGGGAACACTGAAGCTTTCTTT.

The chain has TRBV12-3 or TRBV12-4 and TRBJ2-1; no reliable D call. V was shortened by 6 bases and J by 6 bases, with 6 bases between the two germline ends. The CDR3 runs to 11 residues. Here the CDR3 reads CASRKVNEQFF. CDR3 bases: TGTGCCAGCAGGAAAGTCAATGAGCAGTTCTTC.

This clonotype was counted between two and nine times. The chain couples TRBV4-1 to TRBJ1-2; weak D call: TRBD1 (5 bases). The germline V and J ends were trimmed by 3 bases and 6 bases, with 14 bases remaining between them. This CDR3 is 14 amino acids long. CDR1 and CDR2 (germline): MGHRA, YSYEKL. The CDR3 sequence is CASSQARDLNGYTF. The CDR3 region has the DNA TGCGCCAGCAGCCAGGCGAGGGACCTCAATGGCTACACCTTC.

The chain joins TRBV6-2 or TRBV6-3 to TRBJ2-5; TRBD2 agrees at 7 bases. Germline V CDR1 and CDR2: MNHEY, SVGEGT. The CDR3 contains 13 residues. J lost 4 bases, V lost 4 bases, and 3 bases had no gene match. The CDR3 here is CASSSLAGETQYF. The CDR3 nucleotides read TGTGCCAGCAGTTCATTAGCGGGAGAGACCCAGTACTTC.

There are a few counts of this clonotype. The chain links TRBV7-2 to TRBJ1-5, with D possibly matching TRBD1 (5 bases). V was trimmed by 7 bases and J by 0 bases, leaving 13 bases between them. Germline values: CDR1 SGHTA, CDR2 FQGNSA. The CDR3 runs 15 residues. The chain's CDR3 is CASKMTDFSNQPQHF. CDR3 nucleotide sequence: TGTGCCAGCAAAATGACAGACTTTAGCAATCAGCCCCAGCATTTT.

The J gene is TRBJ1-2, the V gene TRBV20-1; TRBD1 agrees at 7 bases. V dropped 6 bases and J dropped 7; count of bases not matched to a gene: 11. This CDR3 is built from 13 residues. CDR1 DFQATT and CDR2 SNEGSKA come from the germline V gene (reference sequence). The CDR3 nucleotides read TGCAGTGCGCTCCTGGAGGGGGCATCTGGCTACACCTTC. Its protein is CSALLEGASGYTF.

The chain is built from TRBV6-6 and TRBJ2-2, with D possibly TRBD2 on 5 matching bases. The V end lost 5 bases, the J end lost 8 bases, and 12 bases lay between the germline ends. Germline loops: CDR1 MNHNY, CDR2 SVGAGI (reference sequence). The CDR3 loop spans 13 amino acids. This CDR3 reads CASSRNRGGELFF. The CDR3 DNA sequence: TGTGCCAGCAGTAGGAACCGGGGTGGGGAGCTGTTTTTT.

The rearrangement links TRBV7-2 to TRBJ1-2; D gene uncertain. CDR1 and CDR2 from the germline V gene are SGHTA and FQGNSA. The CDR3 length is 14 residues. V shed 3 bases and J shed 4 bases, with 12 bases lying between them. The DNA for the CDR3 is TGTGCCAGCAGCTTGGCACTCGGAACCTATGGCTACACCTTC. It translates to CASSLALGTYGYTF.

This clonotype has only a few counts. CDR3 amino acids: CASAAPAVWEQYV. CDR3 bases: TGTGCCAGCGCCGCCCCGGCAGTTTGGGAGCAGTACGTC. This sequence joins TRBV7-8 and TRBJ2-7; no firm D call. This CDR3 comprises 13 residues. Trimming stripped 8 bases from V and 7 bases from J, with 18 bases between. Germline V gene sequence: CDR1 SGHVS, CDR2 FQNEAQ.

This clonotype was counted once. The CDR3 protein is CASSEDVNRPPTEAFF. The CDR3 coding sequence is TGTGCCAGCAGTGAAGATGTGAACAGGCCTCCGACTGAAGCTTTCTTT. The rearrangement joins TRBV2 to TRBJ1-1, with D possibly being TRBD1 (5 bases). CDR1 and CDR2 from the germline V gene are SNHLY and FYNNEI. This CDR3 is 16 amino acids long. Trimming removed 1 base from V and 5 bases from J, with 17 bases in between.

DNA of the CDR3: TGTGCCAGCAGTCCCGACTCCGGGGATACGCAGTATTTT. As protein: CASSPDSGDTQYF. The chain combines TRBV12-3 or TRBV12-4 with TRBJ2-3; D call uncertain. The ends were cut back, 5 bases at V and 6 bases at J, with 12 bases in the middle. This CDR3 is built from 13 residues.

This clonotype was seen repeatedly, ten times or more. The chain employs TRBV7-8 and TRBJ2-3; 9 nucleotides align to TRBD2. The ends lost 7 bases at V and 6 bases at J; junction bases unmatched: 14. This CDR3 has 16 amino acids. The germline gives CDR1 SGHVS, CDR2 FQNEAQ. The CDR3 loop reads CASISTERGVRDTQYF. CDR3 coding DNA: TGTGCCAGCATTTCCACCGAGCGGGGGGTCAGGGATACGCAGTATTTT.

The chain uses TRBV12-3 or TRBV12-4 and TRBJ2-3; TRBD1 aligns across 10 bases. J gave up 4 bases and V 6 bases, and 1 base lay outside the gene matches. This CDR3 spans 13 amino acids. CDR3 coding DNA: TGTGCCAGCAGGGGGACAGGGGCAGATACGCAGTATTTT. Protein product: CASRGTGADTQYF.